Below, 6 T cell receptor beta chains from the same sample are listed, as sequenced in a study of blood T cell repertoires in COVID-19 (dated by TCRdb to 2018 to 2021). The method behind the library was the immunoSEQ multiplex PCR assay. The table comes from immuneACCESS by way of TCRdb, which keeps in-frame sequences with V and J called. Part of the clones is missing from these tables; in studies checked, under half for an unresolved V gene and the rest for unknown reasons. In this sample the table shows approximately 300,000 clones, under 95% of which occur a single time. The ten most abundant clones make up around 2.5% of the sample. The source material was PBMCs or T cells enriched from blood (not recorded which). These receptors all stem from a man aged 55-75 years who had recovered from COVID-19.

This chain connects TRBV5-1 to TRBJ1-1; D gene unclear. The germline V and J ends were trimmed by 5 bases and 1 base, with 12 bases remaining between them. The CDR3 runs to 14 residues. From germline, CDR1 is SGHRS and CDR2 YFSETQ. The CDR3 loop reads CASSREGANTEAFF. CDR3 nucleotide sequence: TGCGCCAGCAGTAGGGAGGGCGCGAACACTGAAGCTTTCTTT.

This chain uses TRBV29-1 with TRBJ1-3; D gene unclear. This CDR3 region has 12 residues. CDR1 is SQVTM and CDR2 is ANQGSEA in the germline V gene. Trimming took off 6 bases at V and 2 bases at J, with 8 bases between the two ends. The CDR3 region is CSVAVAGNTIYF. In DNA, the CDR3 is TGCAGCGTCGCAGTTGCTGGAAACACCATATATTTT.

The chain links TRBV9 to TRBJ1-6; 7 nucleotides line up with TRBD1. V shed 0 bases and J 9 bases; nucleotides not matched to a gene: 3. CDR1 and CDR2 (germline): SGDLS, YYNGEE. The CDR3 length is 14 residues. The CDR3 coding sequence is TGTGCCAGCAGCGTAGAGGGGGCTGGTTCACCCCTCCACTTT. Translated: CASSVEGAGSPLHF.

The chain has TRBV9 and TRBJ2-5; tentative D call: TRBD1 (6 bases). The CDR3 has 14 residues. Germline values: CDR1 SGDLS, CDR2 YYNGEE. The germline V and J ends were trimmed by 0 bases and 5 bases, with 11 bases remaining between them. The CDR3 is CASSVVAGVETQYF. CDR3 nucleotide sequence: TGTGCCAGCAGCGTAGTGGCAGGGGTTGAGACCCAGTACTTC.

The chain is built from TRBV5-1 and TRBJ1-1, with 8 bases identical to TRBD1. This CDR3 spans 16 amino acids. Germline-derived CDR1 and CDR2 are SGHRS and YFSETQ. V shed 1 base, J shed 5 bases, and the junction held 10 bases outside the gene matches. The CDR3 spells CASSLRPGGVGTEAFF. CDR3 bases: TGCGCCAGCAGCTTGCGCCCAGGGGGCGTAGGGACTGAAGCTTTCTTT.

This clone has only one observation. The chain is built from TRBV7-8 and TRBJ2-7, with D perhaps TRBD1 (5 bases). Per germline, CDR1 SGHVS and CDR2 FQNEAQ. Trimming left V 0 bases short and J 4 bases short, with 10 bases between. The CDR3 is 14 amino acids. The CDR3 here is CASSLATAPYEQYF. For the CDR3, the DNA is TGTGCCAGCAGCTTAGCGACAGCCCCTTACGAGCAGTACTTC.